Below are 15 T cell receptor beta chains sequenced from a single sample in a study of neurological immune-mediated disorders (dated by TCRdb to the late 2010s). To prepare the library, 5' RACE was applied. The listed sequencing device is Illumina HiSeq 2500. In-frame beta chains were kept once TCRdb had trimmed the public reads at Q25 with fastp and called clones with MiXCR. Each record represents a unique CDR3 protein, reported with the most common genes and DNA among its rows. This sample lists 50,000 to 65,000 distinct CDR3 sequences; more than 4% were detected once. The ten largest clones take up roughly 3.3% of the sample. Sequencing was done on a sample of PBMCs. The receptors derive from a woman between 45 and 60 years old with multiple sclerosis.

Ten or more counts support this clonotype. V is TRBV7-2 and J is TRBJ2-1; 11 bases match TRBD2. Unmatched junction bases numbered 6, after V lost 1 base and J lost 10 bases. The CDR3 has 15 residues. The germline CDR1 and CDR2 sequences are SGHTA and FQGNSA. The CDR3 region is CASSLDLAGGGEQFF. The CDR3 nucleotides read TGTGCCAGCAGCTTAGATCTAGCGGGGGGAGGGGAGCAGTTCTTC.

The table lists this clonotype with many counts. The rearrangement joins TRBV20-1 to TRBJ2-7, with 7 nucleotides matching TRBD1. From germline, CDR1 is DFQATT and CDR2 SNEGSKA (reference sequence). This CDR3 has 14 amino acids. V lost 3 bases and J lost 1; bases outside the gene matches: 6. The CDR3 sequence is CSARGQNPSYEQYF. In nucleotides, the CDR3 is TGCAGTGCTAGGGGACAGAACCCATCCTACGAGCAGTACTTC.

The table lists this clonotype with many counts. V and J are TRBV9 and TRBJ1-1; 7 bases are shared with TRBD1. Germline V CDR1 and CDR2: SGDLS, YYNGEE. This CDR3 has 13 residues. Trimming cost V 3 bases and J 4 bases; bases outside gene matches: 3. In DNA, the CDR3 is TGTGCCAGCAGCGGCGGGACAGTCACTGAAGCTTTCTTT. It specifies CASSGGTVTEAFF.

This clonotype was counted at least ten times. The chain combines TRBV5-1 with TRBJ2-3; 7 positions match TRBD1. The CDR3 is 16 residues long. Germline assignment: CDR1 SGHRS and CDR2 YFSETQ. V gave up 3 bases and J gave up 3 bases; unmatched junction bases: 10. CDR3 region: CASSSVGRGKTDTQYF. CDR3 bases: TGCGCCAGCAGCTCCGTGGGCAGGGGGAAGACAGATACGCAGTATTTT. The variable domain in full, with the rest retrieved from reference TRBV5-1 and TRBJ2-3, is KAGVTQTPRYLIKTRGQQVTLSCSPISGHRSVSWYQQTPGQGLQFLFEYFSETQRNKGNFPGRFSGRQFSNSRSEMNVSTLELGDSALYLCASSSVGRGKTDTQYFGPGTRLTVL.

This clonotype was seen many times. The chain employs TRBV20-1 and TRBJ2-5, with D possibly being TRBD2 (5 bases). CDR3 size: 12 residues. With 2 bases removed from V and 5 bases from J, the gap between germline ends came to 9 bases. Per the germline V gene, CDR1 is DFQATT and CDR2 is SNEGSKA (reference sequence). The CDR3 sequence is CSARPASETQYF. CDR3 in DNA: TGCAGTGCTAGACCCGCTAGCGAGACCCAGTACTTC.

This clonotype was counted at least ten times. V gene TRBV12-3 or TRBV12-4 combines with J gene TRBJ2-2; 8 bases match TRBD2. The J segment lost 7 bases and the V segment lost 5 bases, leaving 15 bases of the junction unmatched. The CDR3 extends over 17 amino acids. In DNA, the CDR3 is TGTGCCAGCAGTGGGAGTTCGGGACTAGGGTTCGGCGGGGAGCTGTTTTTT. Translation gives CASSGSSGLGFGGELFF.

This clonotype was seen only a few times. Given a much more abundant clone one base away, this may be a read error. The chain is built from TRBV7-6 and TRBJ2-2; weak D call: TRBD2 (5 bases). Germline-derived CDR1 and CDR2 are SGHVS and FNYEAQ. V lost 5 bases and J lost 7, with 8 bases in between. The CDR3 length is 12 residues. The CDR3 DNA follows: TGTGCCAGCAGCGAAAGCGGCGGGGAGCTGTTTTTT. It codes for CASSESGGELFF. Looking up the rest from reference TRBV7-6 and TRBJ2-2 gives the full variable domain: GAGVSQSPRYKVTKRGQDVALRCDPISGHVSLYWYRQALGQGPEFLTYFNYEAQQDKSGLPNDRFSAERPEGSISTLTIQRTEQRDSAMYRCASSESGGELFFGEGSRLTVL.

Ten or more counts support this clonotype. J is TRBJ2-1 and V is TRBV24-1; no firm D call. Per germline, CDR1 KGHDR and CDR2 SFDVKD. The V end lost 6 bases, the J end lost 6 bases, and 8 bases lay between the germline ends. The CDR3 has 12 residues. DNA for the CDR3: TGTGCCACCAGTACACGGTTCAATGAGCAGTTCTTC. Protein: CATSTRFNEQFF.

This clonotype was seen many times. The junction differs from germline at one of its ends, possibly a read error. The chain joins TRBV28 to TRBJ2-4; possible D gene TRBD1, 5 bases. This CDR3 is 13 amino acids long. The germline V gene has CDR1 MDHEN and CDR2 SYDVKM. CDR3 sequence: CASSLNRKKIQYF. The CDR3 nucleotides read TGTGCCAGCAGTTTGAACAGGAAAAAAATTCAGTACTTC.

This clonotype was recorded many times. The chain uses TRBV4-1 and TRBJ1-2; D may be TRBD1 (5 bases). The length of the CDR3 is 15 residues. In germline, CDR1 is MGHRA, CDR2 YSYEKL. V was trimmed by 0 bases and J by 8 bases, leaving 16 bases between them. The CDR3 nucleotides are TGCGCCAGCAGCCAAGATTTCCTACTTGGGGGGGGCTACACCTTC. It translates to CASSQDFLLGGGYTF.

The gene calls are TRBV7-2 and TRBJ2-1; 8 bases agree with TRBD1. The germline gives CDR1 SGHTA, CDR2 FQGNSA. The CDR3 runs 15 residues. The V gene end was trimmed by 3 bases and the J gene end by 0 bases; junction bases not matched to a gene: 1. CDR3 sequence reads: CASSFGQGSYNEQFF. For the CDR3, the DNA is TGTGCCAGCAGCTTCGGACAGGGCTCCTACAATGAGCAGTTCTTC. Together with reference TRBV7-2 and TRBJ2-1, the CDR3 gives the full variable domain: GAGVSQSPSNKVTEKGKDVELRCDPISGHTALYWYRQSLGQGLEFLIYFQGNSAPDKSGLPSDRFSAERTGGSVSTLTIQRTQQEDSAVYLCASSFGQGSYNEQFFGPGTRLTVL.

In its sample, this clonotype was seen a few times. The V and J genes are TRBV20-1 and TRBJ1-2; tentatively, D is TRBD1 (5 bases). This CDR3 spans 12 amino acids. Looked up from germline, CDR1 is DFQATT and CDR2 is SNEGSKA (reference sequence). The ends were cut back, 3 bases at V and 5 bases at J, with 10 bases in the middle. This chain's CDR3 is CSARWEGYGYTF. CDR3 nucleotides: TGCAGTGCTAGGTGGGAGGGGTATGGCTACACCTTC.

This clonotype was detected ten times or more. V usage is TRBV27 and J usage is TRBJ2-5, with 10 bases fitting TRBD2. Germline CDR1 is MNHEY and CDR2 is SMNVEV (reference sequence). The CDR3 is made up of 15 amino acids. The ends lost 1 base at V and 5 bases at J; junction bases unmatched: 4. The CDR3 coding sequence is TGTGCCAGCAGTTTATGGACTAGCGGCTTGGAGACCCAGTACTTC. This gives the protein CASSLWTSGLETQYF.

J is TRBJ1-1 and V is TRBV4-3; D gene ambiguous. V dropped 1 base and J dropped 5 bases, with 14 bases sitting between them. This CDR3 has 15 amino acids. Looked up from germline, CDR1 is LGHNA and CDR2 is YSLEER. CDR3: CASSQGEGMATEAFF. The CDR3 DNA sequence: TGCGCCAGCAGCCAAGGCGAAGGGATGGCGACTGAAGCTTTCTTT.

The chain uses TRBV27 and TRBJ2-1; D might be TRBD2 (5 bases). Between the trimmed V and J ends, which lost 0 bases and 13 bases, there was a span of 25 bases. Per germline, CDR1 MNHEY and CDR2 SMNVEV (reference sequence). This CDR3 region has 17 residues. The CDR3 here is CASSLSSPMLAKNIQFF. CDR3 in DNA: TGTGCCAGCAGTTTATCGTCACCCATGCTAGCCAAAAACATTCAGTTCTTC.